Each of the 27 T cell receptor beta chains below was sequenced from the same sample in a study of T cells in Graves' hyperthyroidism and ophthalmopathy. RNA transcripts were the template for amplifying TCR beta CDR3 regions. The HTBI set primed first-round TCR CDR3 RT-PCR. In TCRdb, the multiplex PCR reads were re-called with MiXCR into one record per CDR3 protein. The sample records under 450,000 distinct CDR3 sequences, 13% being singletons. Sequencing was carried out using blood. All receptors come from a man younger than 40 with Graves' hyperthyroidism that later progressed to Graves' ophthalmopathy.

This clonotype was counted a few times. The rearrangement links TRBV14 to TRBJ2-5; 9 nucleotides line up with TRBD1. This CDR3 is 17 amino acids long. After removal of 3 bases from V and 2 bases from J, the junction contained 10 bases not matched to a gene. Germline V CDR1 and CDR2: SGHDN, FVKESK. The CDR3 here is CASSQSGTGMWQETQYF. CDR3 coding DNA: TGTGCCAGCAGCCAGTCCGGGACAGGGATGTGGCAAGAGACCCAGTACTTC. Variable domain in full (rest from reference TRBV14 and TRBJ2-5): EAGVTQFPSHSVIEKGQTVTLRCDPISGHDNLYWYRRVMGKEIKFLLHFVKESKQDESGMPNNRFLAERTGGTYSTLKVQPAELEDSGVYFCASSQSGTGMWQETQYFGPGTRLLVL.

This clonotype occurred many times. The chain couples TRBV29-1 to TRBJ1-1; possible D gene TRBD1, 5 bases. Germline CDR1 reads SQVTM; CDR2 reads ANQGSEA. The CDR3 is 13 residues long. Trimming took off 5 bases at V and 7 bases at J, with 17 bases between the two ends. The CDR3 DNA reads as TGCAGCGTTAGACCCAGGGAATCAGGTGAAGCTTTCTTT. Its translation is CSVRPRESGEAFF.

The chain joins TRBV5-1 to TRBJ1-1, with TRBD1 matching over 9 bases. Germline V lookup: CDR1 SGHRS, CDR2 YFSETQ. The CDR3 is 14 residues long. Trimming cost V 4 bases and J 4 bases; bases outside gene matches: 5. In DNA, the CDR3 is TGCGCCAGCAGCGCCGACAGGGGGAGCACTGAAGCTTTCTTT. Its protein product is CASSADRGSTEAFF.

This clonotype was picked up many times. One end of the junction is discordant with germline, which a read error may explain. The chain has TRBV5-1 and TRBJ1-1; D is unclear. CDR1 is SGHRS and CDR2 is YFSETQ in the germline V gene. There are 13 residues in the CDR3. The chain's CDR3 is CASSLRANTEAFF. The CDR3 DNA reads TGTGCCAGCAGTTTGAGGGCTAACACTGAAGCTTTCTTT.

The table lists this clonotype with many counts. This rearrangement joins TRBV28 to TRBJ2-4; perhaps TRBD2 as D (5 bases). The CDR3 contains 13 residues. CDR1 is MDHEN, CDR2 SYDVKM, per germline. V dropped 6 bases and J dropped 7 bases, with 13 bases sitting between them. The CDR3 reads CASRQSGENIQYF. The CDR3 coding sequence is TGTGCCAGCAGACAAAGCGGTGAGAACATTCAGTACTTC.

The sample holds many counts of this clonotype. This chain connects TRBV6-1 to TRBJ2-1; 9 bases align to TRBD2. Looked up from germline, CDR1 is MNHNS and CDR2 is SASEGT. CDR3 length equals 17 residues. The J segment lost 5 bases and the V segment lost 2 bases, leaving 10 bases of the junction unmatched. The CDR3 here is CASSEWFGTSRHNEQFF. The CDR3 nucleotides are TGTGCCAGCAGTGAATGGTTTGGGACTAGCAGGCACAATGAGCAGTTCTTC.

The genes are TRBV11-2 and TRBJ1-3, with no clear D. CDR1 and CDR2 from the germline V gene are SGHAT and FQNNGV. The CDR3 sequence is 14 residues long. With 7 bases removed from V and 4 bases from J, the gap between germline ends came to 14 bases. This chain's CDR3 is CASTHRASGNTIYF. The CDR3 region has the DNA TGTGCCAGCACCCACCGGGCTTCAGGAAACACCATATATTTT.

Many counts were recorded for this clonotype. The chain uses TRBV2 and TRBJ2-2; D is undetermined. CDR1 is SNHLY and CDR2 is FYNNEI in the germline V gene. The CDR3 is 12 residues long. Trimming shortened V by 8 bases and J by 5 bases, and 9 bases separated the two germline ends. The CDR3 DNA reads TGTGCCAGCTCTGGTGTGACCGGGGAGCTGTTTTTT. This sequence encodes CASSGVTGELFF.

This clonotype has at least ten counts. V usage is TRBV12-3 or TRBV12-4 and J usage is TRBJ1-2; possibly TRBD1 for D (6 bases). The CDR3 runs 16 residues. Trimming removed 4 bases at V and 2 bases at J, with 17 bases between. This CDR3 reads CASSYDRYRVNYGYTF. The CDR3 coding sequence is TGTGCCAGCAGTTACGACCGGTACAGGGTAAACTATGGCTACACCTTC.

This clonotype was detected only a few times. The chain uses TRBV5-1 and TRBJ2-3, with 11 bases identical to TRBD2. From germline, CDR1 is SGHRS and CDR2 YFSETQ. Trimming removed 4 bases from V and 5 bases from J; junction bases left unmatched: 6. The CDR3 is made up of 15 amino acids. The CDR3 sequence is CASSRSGGAQDTQYF. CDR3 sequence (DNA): TGCGCCAGCAGCCGTAGCGGGGGGGCCCAAGATACGCAGTATTTT.

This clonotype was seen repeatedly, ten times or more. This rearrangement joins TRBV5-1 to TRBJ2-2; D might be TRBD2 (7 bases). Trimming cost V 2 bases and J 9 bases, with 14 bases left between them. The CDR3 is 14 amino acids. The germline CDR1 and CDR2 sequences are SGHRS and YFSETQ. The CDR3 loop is CASSLAGTRRELFF. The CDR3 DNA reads TGCGCCAGCAGCTTAGCGGGGACACGTCGGGAGCTGTTTTTT.

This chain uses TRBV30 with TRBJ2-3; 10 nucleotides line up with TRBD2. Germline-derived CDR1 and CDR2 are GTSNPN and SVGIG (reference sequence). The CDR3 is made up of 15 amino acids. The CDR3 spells CGWSGGAWLTDTQYF. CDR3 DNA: TGTGGATGGAGCGGGGGGGCCTGGTTGACAGATACGCAGTATTTT.

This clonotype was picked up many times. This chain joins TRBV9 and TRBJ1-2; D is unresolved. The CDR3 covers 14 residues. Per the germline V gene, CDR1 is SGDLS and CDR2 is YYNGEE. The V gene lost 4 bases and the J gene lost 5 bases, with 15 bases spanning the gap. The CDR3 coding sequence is TGTGCCAGCAGCACCCTCCCGGGAACATATGGCTACACCTTC. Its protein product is CASSTLPGTYGYTF.

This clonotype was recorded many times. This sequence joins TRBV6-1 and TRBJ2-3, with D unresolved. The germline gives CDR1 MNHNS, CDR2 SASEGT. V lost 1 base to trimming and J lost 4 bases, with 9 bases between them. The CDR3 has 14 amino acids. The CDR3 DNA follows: TGTGCCAGCAGTGAAGATCCAAAGGCAGATACGCAGTATTTT. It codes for CASSEDPKADTQYF.

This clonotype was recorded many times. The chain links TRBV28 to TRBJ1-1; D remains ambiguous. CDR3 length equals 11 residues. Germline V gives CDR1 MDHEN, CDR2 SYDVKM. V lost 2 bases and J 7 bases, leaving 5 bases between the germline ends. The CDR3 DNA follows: TGTGCCAGCAGTTTAGTCAGTGAAGCTTTCTTT. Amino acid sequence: CASSLVSEAFF.

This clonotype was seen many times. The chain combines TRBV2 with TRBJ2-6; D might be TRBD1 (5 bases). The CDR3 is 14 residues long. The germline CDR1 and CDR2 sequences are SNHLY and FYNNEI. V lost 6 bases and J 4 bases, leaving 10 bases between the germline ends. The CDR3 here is CASRPGYGANVLTF. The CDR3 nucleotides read TGTGCCAGCAGACCAGGGTACGGGGCCAACGTCCTGACTTTC.

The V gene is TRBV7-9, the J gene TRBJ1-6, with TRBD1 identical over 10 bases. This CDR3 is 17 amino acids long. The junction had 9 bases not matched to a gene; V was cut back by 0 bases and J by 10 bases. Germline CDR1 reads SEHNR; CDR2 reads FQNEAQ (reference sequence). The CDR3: CASSLAGQGTGSSPLHF. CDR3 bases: TGTGCCAGCAGCTTAGCGGGACAGGGGACGGGTAGCTCACCCCTCCACTTT.

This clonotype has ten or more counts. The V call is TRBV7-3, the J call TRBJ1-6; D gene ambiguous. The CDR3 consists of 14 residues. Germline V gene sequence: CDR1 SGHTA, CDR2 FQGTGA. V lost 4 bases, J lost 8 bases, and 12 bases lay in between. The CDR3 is CASSSTGRDSPLHF. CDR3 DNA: TGTGCCAGCAGCTCGACCGGGAGGGATTCACCCCTCCACTTT.

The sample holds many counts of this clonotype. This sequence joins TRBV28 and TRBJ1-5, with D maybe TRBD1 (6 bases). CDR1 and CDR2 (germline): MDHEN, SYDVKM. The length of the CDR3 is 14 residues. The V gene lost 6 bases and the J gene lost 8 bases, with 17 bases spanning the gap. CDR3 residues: CASSGNRGWEPQHF. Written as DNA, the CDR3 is TGTGCCAGCAGCGGGAATAGGGGGTGGGAGCCCCAGCATTTT. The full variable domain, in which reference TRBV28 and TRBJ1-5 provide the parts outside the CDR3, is DVKVTQSSRYLVKRTGEKVFLECVQDMDHENMFWYRQDPGLGLRLIYFSYDVKMKEKGDIPEGYSVSREKKERFSLILESASTNQTSMYLCASSGNRGWEPQHFGDGTRLSIL.

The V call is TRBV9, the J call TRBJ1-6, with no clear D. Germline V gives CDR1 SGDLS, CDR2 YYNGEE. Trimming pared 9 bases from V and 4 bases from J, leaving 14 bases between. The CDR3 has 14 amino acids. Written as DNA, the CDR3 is TGTGCCATCCGCCTCTACGTTTATAATTCACCCCTCCACTTT. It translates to CAIRLYVYNSPLHF.

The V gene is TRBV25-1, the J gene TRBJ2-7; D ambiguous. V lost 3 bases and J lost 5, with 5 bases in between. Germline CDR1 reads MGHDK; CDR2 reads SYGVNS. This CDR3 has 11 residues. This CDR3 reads CASSEFNEQYF. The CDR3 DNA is TGTGCCAGCAGTGAGTTCAACGAGCAGTACTTC.

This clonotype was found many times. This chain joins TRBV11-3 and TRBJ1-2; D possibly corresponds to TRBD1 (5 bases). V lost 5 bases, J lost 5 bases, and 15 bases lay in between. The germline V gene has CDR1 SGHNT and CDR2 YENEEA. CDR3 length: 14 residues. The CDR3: CASSAGGVLYGYTF. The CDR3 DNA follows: TGTGCCAGCAGCGCCGGGGGGGTTTTATATGGCTACACCTTC. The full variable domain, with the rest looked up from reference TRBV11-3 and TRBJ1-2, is EAGVVQSPRYKIIEKKQPVAFWCNPISGHNTLYWYLQNLGQGPELLIRYENEEAVDDSQLPKDRFSAERLKGVDSTLKIQPAELGDSAVYLCASSAGGVLYGYTFGSGTRLTVV.

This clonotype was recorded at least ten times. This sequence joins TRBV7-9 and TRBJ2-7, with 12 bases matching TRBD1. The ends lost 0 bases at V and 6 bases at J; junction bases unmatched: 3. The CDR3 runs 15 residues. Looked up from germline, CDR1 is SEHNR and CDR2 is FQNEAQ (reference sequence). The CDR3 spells CASSLAGQGASEQYF. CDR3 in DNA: TGTGCCAGCAGCTTAGCGGGACAGGGGGCAAGCGAGCAGTACTTC.

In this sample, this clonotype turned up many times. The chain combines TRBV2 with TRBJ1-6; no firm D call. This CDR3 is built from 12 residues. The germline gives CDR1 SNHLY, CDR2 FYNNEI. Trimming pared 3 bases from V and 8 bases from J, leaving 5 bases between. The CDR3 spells CASSDEDSPLHF. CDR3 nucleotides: TGTGCCAGCAGTGACGAGGATTCACCCCTCCACTTT.

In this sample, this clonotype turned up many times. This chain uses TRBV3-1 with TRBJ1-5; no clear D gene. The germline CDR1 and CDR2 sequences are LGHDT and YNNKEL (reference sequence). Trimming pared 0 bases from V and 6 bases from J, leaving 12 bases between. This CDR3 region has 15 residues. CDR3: CASSQDLSLGQPQHF. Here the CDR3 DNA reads TGTGCCAGCAGCCAAGACTTGAGTTTAGGTCAGCCCCAGCATTTT. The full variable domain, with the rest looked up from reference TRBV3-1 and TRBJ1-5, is DTAVSQTPKYLVTQMGNDKSIKCEQNLGHDTMYWYKQDSKKFLKIMFSYNNKELIINETVPNRFSPKSPDKAHLNLHINSLELGDSAVYFCASSQDLSLGQPQHFGDGTRLSIL.

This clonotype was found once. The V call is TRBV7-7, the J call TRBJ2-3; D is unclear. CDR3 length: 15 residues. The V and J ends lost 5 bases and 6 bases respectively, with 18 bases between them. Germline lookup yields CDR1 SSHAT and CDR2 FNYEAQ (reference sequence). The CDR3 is CASSPGLGPYDTQYF. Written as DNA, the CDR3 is TGTGCCAGCAGCCCCGGGCTTGGTCCCTACGATACGCAGTATTTT.

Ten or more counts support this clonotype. CDR3 amino acids: CASSRRYQETQYF. The CDR3 DNA reads as TGTGCCAGCAGCCGGAGGTACCAAGAGACCCAGTACTTC. The chain employs TRBV3-1 and TRBJ2-5; maybe TRBD2 (5 bases). V was pared by 4 bases and J by 0 bases, with 6 bases between. The CDR3 sequence is 13 residues long. Germline CDR1 LGHDT, CDR2 YNNKEL (reference sequence).